This TCR beta chain was identified during a study of blood T cell repertoires in COVID-19. Study-level background: The United States, Italy and Spain were the sources of the acute and convalescent COVID-19 samples.

V shed 2 bases and J shed 5 bases, with 10 bases lying between them. This CDR3 has 14 residues. Germline-derived CDR1 and CDR2 are PRHDT and FYEKMQ (reference sequence). The authors' processing: Counts of nucleated cells, estimated from reference gene primer amplification, were obtained. The table came from immunoSEQ multiplex PCR; TCRdb's copy has only in-frame clones and leaves some out. That table is the source of V, J and clone size, and D and trimming were worked out from the DNA. The sample shows about 170,000 clones, 84% of them seen only once. The clonotype comes from a human donor with acute or convalescent COVID-19. The donor label of this sample is uncertain. The chain combines TRBV13 with TRBJ1-5; a weak D match, TRBD1 (5 bases). Sequenced: peripheral blood. The CDR3 spells CASSLRRGHQPQHF. The CDR3 region has the DNA TGTGCCAGCAGCTTACGAAGGGGTCATCAGCCCCAGCATTTT. Supplemented by reference TRBV13 and TRBJ1-5, the full variable domain reads AAGVIQSPRHLIKEKRETATLKCYPIPRHDTVYWYQQGPGQDPQFLISFYEKMQSDKGSIPDRFSAQQFSDYHSELNMSSLELGDSALYFCASSLRRGHQPQHFGDGTRLSIL.